This T cell receptor (beta chain) was identified in a study of identifying expanded T cells in peripheral blood. Between the trimmed V and J ends, which lost 0 bases and 6 bases, there was a span of 25 bases. This CDR3 is 18 amino acids long. Per the germline V gene, CDR1 is SQVTM and CDR2 is ANQGSEA. Sequencing was performed with immunoSEQ multiplex PCR; in TCRdb, only in-frame clones are kept and a portion is missing. The sample holds tens of thousands of clones, roughly 88% seen once. Collection occurred without any documented infections or immune events in donors. Study results and caveats: Differentially abundant clones: about 1.2 between replicates, approximately 15 at around 14 days, over 18 at four. Clone count variance between approximately 2-week samples rose with total template count.

With regard to this clone: Its matching antigen is unknown.

The V call is TRBV29-1, the J call TRBJ2-3; D is perhaps TRBD2 (6 bases). The receptor's source is a person aged 18 to 70 in good health. The source material was blood. CDR3: CSVEDPFPTPGVADTQYF. CDR3 sequence (DNA): TGCAGCGTTGAAGATCCCTTCCCGACCCCGGGGGTAGCGGATACGCAGTATTTT.